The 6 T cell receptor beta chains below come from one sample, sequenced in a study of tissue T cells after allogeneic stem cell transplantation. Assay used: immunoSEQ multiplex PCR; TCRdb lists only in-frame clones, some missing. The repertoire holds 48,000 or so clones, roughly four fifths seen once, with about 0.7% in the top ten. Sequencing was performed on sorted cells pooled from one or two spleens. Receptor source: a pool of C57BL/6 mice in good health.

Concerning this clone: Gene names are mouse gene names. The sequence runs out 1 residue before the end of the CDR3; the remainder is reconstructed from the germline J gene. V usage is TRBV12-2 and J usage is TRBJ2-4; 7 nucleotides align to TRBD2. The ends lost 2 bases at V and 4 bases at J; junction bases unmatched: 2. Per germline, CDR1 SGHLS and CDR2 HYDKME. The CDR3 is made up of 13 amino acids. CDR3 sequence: CASSPGLENTLYF. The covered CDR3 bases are TGTGCCAGCTCTCCCGGACTGGAAAACACCTTGTAC.

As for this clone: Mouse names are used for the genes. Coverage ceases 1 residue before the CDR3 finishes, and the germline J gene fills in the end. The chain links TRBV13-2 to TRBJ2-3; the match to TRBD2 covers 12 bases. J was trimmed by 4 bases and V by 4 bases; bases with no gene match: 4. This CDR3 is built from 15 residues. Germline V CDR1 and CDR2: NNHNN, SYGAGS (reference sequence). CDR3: CASGPDWGGTETLYF. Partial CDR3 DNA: TGTGCCAGCGGTCCCGACTGGGGGGGCACAGAAACGCTGTAT.

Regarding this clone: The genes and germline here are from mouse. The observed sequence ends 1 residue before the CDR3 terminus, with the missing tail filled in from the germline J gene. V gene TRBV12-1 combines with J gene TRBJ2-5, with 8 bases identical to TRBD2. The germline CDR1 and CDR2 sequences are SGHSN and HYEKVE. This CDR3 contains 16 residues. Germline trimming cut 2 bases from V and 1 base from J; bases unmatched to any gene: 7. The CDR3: CASSPRGGADQDTQYF. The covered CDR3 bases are TGTGCCAGCTCTCCCCGCGGGGGGGCGGACCAAGACACCCAGTAC. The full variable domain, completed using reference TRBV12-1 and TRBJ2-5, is DSGVVQSPRHIIKEKGGRSVLTCIPISGHSNVVWYQQTLGKELKFLIQHYEKVERDKGFLPSRFSVQQFDDYHSEMNMSALELEDSAMYFCASSPRGGADQDTQYFGPGTRLLVL.

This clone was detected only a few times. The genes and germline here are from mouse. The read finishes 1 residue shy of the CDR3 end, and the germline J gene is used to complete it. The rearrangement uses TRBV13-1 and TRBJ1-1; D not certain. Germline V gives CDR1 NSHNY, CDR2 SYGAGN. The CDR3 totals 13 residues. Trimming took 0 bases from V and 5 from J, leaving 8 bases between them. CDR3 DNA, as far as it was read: TGTGCCAGCAGTGATGCCGGAGGGACAGAAGTCTTC. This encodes CASSDAGGTEVF. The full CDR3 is CASSDAGGTEVFF.

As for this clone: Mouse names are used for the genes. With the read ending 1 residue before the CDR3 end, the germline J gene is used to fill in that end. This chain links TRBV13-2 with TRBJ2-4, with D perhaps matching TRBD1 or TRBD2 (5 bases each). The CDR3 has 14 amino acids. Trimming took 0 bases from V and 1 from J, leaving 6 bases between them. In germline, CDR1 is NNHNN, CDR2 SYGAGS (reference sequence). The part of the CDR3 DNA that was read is TGTGCCAGCGGTGATGCGGGGGGTCAAAACACCTTGTAC. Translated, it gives CASGDAGGQNTLY. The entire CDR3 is CASGDAGGQNTLYF.

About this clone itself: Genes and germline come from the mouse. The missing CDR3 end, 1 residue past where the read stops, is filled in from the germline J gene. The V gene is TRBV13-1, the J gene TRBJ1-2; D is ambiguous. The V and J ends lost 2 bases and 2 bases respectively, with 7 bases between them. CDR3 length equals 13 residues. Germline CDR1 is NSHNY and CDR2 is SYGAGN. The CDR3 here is CASSENGNSDYTF. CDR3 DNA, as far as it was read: TGTGCCAGCAGTGAAAACGGCAACTCCGACTACACC.